This record concerns one T cell receptor (beta chain) sequence. The data are from a study of cytomegalovirus exposure and HLA in healthy donors. A multiplex PCR was run with 60 Vbeta primers and 13 Jbeta primers. Clones were read by immunoSEQ multiplex PCR, and TCRdb kept only the in-frame ones, dropping some. The sample lists under 200,000 clones, around four fifths occurring once. Sequenced sample: PBMCs. The clonotype originates from a woman under 40 in good health and CMV-seronegative.

CDR3 nucleotides: TGCGCCAGCAGCTTGATGGCGGGGGGCACAGATACGCAGTATTTT. The encoded protein is CASSLMAGGTDTQYF. V gene TRBV5-1 combines with J gene TRBJ2-3; 7 bases match TRBD2. Per germline, CDR1 SGHRS and CDR2 YFSETQ. The junction had 3 bases not matched to a gene; V was cut back by 1 base and J by 1 base. The CDR3 has 15 residues.